This TCR beta chain appears in the sequencing data of a study of T cell repertoires in cytomegalovirus infection. Study-wide background: Recently identified HLA-C-restricted CMV epitopes were among the peptides used. Signatures in public TCR beta sequences pointed to both CMV infection and matching HLA type.

TCRdb passed the reads through MiXCR, listing each CDR3 protein once. This sample carries 680,000 or so distinct CDR3 sequences, around 35% of them seen once, and the ten largest clones take about 18%. Study outcomes and limitations: There were HLA-C-restricted CMV-specific TCR beta clonotypes dominating the ex vivo response.

The CDR3 loop spans 12 amino acids. The germline V and J ends were trimmed by 6 bases and 9 bases, with 12 bases remaining between them. Germline lookup yields CDR1 LGHNT and CDR2 FRNRAP. This clonotype was counted only a few times. The target antigen is unknown. The TCR comes from a human donor in good health (CMV status not recorded). Some clones in this sample may be carry-over from other donors' samples. The rearrangement joins TRBV12-5 to TRBJ2-1; weak D call: TRBD2 (5 bases). Sequencing used cultured PBMCs, obtained from culture after CMV antigen stimulation. The CDR3 reads CASGGLAGEQFF. The DNA for the CDR3 is TGTGCTAGTGGAGGTTTGGCGGGTGAGCAGTTCTTC.